This paragraph covers one T cell receptor (beta chain) sequence. The antigen is undetermined. TCRdb itself ran the reads through MiXCR, one entry per CDR3 protein. The sample has approximately 500,000 distinct CDR3 sequences, more than 15% seen once; the top ten hold roughly a quarter. This specimen belongs to a study of T cell repertoires in cytomegalovirus infection. Study details: Public TCR beta signatures indicated both CMV infection and matching HLA type.

Germline V gene data show CDR1 as MNHEY and CDR2 as SVGAGI. V was shortened by 4 bases and J by 3 bases, with 12 bases between the two germline ends. The CDR3 extends over 14 amino acids. General study results and limits: Summed frequency of shared TCR beta families picked out CMV carriers who also had the relevant HLA. Within the response measured ex vivo, HLA-C-restricted CMV-specific TCR beta clonotypes were dominant.

This chain links TRBV6-5 with TRBJ1-1; weak D call: TRBD1 (6 bases). The receptor was derived from a human donor in good health (CMV status not recorded). Some clones in this sample may be carry-over from other donors' samples. The sequencing sample was made of CD8+ T cells from PBMCs. Written as DNA, the CDR3 is TGTGCCAGCAGTTCAGAGGGGGGATACACTGAAGCTTTCTTT. As protein: CASSSEGGYTEAFF.